This is a list of T cell receptor beta chains from one sample in a study of CD8+ T cells in alopecia areata. Only in-frame clones appear in the TCRdb table, and some are missing; sequencing was by immunoSEQ multiplex PCR. The sample lists 14,000 or so clones; 58% were seen once. The sequencing used skin, collected at week 0. The receptors were sampled from a human donor with alopecia areata. CDR3s leave out the opening cysteine and the closing phenylalanine or tryptophan.

v_gene	j_gene	CDR3aa
TRBV7-8	TRBJ2-3	ASSSRAGRTDTQY
TRBV7-9	TRBJ1-6	ASSLGTANNSPLH
TRBV4-2	TRBJ1-2	ASSLWTGGRSYT
TRBV19	TRBJ2-3	ASSIDGTSDLTDTQY
TRBV4-2	TRBJ2-2	ASSQVVAGLGANTGELF
TRBV7-2	TRBJ2-3	ASSLEGNRGVY
TRBV4-3	TRBJ1-2	ASSQEGLAGYT
TRBV7-9	TRBJ1-3	ASSLGQGSAGNTIY
TRBV27	TRBJ1-6	ASSLSWGQGTIPVPLH
TRBV7-9	TRBJ1-3	ASSRDRETGNTIY
TRBV4-1	TRBJ2-1	ASSQEASGGPYNEQF
TRBV28	TRBJ2-2	ASSLGQGGTGELF
TRBV5-6	TRBJ1-2	ASSSGTGSYGYT
TRBV5-1	TRBJ1-1	ASSQLRSNTEAF
TRBV2	TRBJ2-2	ASRRTDTGGELF
TRBV28	TRBJ1-1	ASSGQGAGDTEAF
TRBV6-1	TRBJ1-2	AIRTEPYGYT
TRBV28	TRBJ2-5	ASRPSGWETQY
TRBV28	TRBJ2-3	ASSVDAEGPTDTQY
TRBV5-1	TRBJ2-3	ASSLDGRGTDTQY
TRBV4-3	TRBJ2-5	ASSQDEGQGGETQY
TRBV4-1	TRBJ1-2	ASSQVHTGYDGYT
TRBV5-6	TRBJ2-1	ASSPTLGATVYNEQF
TRBV4-3	TRBJ2-5	ASSRGSWETQY
TRBV30	TRBJ1-5	AWSPGTGTSNQPQH
TRBV30	TRBJ1-5	AWTQGHEGNQPQH
TRBV28	TRBJ2-5	ASSPSVWKSETQY
TRBV28	TRBJ1-3	ASSLSARTPKVISTIY
TRBV5-6	TRBJ2-2	ASSLASGYTGELF
TRBV29-1	TRBJ1-4	SVQGGSNEKLF
TRBV6-4	TRBJ1-2	ASKKGYSYT
TRBV5-4	TRBJ2-1	ASSLPNEQF
TRBV4-1	TRBJ1-3	ASSLIIAGTIY
TRBV30	TRBJ1-6	AWARGSSYNSPLH
TRBV28	TRBJ1-6	ASSLRGTPNNSPLH
TRBV19	TRBJ2-2	ASRGVTWENTGELF
TRBV29-1	TRBJ2-3	SVRRRDTQY
TRBV7-2	TRBJ2-3	ASSLREGGYTDTQY
TRBV5-8	TRBJ2-3	ASSPVAGGPTDTQY